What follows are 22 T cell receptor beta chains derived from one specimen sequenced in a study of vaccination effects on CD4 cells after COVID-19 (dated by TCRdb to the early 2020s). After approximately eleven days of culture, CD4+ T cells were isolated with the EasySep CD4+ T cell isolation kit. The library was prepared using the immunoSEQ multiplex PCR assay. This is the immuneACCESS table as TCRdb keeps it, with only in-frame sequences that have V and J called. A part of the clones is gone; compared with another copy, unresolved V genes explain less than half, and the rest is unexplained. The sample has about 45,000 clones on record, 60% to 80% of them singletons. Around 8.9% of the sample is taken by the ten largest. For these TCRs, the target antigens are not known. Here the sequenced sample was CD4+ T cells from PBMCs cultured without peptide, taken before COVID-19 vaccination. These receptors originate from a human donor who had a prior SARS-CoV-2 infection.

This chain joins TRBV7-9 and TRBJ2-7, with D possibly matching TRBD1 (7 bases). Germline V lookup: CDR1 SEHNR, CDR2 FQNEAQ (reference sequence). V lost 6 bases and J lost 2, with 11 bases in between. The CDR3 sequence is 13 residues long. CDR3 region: CASRAGQTYEQYF. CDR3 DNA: TGTGCCAGCAGGGCGGGACAGACCTACGAGCAGTACTTC.

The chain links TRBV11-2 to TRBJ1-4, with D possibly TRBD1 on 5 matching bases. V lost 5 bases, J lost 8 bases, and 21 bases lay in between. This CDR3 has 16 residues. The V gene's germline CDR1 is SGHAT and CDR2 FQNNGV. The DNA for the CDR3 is TGTGCCAGCAGCCCCAGGCGAATTGGGGCCGGGGAAAAACTGTTTTTT. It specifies CASSPRRIGAGEKLFF.

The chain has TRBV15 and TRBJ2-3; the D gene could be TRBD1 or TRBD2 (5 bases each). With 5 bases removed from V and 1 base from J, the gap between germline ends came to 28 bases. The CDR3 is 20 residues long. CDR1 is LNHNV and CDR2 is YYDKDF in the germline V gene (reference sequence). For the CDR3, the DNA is TGTGCCACCAGCGGGGGACGTGAGGGCCCATACTCAGGTCGCACAGATACGCAGTATTTT. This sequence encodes CATSGGREGPYSGRTDTQYF. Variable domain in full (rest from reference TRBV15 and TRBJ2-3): DAMVIQNPRYQVTQFGKPVTLSCSQTLNHNVMYWYQQKSSQAPKLLFHYYDKDFNNEADTPDNFQSRRPNTSFCFLDIRSPGLGDTAMYLCATSGGREGPYSGRTDTQYFGPGTRLTVL.

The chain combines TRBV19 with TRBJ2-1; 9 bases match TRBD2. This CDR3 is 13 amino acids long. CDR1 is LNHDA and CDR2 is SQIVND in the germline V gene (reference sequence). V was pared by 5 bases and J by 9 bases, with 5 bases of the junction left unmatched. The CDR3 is CASSSRGGLEQFF. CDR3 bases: TGTGCCAGTAGTTCGCGGGGGGGCCTTGAGCAGTTCTTC.

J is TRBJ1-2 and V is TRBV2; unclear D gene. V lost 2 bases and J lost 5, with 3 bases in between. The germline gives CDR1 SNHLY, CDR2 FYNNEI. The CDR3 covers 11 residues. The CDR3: CASSEQYGYTF. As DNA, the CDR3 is TGTGCCAGCAGTGAACAATATGGCTACACCTTC.

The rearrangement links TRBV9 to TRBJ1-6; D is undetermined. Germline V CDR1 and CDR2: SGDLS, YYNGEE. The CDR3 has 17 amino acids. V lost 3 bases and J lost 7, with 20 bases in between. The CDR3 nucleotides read TGTGCCAGCAGCGAGGGCCCCTGGAGCGCAGTGAATTCACCCCTCCACTTT. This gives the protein CASSEGPWSAVNSPLHF.

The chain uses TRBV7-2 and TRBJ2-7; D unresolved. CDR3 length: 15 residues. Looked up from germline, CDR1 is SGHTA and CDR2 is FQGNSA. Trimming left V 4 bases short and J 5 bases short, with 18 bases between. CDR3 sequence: CASSSPGAGSNEQYF. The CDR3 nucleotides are TGTGCCAGCAGCTCCCCAGGTGCTGGGTCTAACGAGCAGTACTTC. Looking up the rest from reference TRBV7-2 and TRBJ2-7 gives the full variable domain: GAGVSQSPSNKVTEKGKDVELRCDPISGHTALYWYRQSLGQGLEFLIYFQGNSAPDKSGLPSDRFSAERTGGSVSTLTIQRTQQEDSAVYLCASSSPGAGSNEQYFGPGTRLTVT.

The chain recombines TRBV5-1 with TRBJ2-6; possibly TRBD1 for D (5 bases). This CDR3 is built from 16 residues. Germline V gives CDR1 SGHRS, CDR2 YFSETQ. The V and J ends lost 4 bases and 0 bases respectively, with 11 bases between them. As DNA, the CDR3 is TGCGCCAGCAGCCTACAGGATTACTCTGGGGCCAACGTCCTGACTTTC. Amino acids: CASSLQDYSGANVLTF.

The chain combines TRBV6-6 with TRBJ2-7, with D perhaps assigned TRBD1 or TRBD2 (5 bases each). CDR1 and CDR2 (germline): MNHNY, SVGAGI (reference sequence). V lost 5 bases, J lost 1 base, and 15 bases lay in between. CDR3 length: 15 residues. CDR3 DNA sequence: TGTGCCAGCAGTCTGACACACGAGGGGTCCTACGAGCAGTACTTC. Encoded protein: CASSLTHEGSYEQYF.

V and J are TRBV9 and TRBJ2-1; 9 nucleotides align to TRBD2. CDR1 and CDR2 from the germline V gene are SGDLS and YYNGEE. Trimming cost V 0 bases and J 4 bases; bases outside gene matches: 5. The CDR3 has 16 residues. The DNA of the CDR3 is TGTGCCAGCAGCGTAGTATCGAGCGGGGGGTACAATGAGCAGTTCTTC. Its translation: CASSVVSSGGYNEQFF.

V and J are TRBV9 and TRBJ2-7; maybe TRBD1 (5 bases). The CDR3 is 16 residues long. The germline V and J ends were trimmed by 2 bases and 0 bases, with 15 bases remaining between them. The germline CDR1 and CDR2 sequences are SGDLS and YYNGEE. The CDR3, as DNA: TGTGCCAGCAGCGTGCACCCGAGGACACTCTCCTACGAGCAGTACTTC. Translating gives CASSVHPRTLSYEQYF.

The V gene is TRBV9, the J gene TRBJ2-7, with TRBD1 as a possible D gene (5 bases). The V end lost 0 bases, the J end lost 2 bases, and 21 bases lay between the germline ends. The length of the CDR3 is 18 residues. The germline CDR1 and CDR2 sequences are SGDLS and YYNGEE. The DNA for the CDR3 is TGTGCCAGCAGCGTAGGTCCTATGGGGCCGGGTCTCCCCTACGAGCAGTACTTC. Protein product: CASSVGPMGPGLPYEQYF.

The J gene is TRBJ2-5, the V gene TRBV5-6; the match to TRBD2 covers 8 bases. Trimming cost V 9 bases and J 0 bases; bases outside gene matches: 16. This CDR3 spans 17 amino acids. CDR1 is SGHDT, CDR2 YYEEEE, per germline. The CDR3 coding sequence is TGTGCCACCGGGAGGGCACAGCGTTCGATGTACCAAGAGACCCAGTACTTC. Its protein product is CATGRAQRSMYQETQYF.

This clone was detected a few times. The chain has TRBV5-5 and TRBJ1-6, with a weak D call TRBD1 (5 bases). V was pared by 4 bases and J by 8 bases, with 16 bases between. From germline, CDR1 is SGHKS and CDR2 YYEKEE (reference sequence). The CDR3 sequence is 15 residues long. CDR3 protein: CASSGIGDFDSPLHF. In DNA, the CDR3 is TGTGCCAGCAGCGGGATAGGGGATTTTGATTCACCCCTCCACTTT.

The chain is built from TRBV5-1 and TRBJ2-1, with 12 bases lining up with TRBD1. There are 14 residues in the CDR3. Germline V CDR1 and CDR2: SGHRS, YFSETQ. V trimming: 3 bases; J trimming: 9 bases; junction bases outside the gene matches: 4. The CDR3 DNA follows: TGCGCCAGCAGCTCGGGACAGGGGGCTTTTGAGCAGTTCTTC. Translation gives CASSSGQGAFEQFF. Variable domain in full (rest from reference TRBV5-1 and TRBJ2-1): KAGVTQTPRYLIKTRGQQVTLSCSPISGHRSVSWYQQTPGQGLQFLFEYFSETQRNKGNFPGRFSGRQFSNSRSEMNVSTLELGDSALYLCASSSGQGAFEQFFGPGTRLTVL.

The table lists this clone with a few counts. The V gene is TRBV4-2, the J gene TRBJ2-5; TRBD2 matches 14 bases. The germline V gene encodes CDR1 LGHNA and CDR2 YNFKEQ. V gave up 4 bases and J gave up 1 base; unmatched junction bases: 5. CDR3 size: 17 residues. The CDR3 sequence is CASSPWTSGGIQETQYF. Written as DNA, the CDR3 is TGTGCCAGCAGCCCGTGGACTAGCGGGGGGATCCAAGAGACCCAGTACTTC.

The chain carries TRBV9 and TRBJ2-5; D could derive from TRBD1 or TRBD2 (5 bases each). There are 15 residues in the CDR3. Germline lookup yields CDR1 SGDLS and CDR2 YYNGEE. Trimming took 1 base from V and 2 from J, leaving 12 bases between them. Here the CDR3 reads CASSVIGTGQETQYF. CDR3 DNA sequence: TGTGCCAGCAGCGTAATCGGGACGGGACAAGAGACCCAGTACTTC.

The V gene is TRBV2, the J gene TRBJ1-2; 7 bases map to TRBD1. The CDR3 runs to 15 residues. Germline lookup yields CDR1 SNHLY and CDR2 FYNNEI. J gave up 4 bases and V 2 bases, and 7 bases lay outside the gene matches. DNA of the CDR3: TGTGCCAGCAGTGAAAGCCAGGGGGTGGTCTATGGCTACACCTTC. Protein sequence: CASSESQGVVYGYTF.

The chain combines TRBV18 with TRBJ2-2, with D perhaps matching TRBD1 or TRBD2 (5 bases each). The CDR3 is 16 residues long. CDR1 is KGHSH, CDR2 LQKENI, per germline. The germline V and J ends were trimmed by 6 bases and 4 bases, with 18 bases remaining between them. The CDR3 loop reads CASSQWGTAGTGELFF. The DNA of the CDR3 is TGTGCCAGCTCCCAATGGGGGACGGCCGGCACCGGGGAGCTGTTTTTT.

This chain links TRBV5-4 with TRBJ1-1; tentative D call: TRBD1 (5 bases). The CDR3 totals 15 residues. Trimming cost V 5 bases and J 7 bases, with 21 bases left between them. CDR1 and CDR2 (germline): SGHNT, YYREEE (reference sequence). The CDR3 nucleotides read TGTGCCAGCAGGTACGACTTGACTGGCCAGGGTGAAGCTTTCTTT. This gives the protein CASRYDLTGQGEAFF.

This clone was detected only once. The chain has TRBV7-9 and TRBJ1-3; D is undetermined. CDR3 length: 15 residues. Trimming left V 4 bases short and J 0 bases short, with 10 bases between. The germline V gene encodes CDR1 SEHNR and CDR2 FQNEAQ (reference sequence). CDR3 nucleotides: TGTGCCAGCAGCTCCCGGGCCAGCTCTGGAAACACCATATATTTT. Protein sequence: CASSSRASSGNTIYF. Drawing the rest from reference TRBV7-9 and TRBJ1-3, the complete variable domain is DTGVSQNPRHKITKRGQNVTFRCDPISEHNRLYWYRQTLGQGPEFLTYFQNEAQLEKSRLLSDRFSAERPKGSFSTLEIQRTEQGDSAMYLCASSSRASSGNTIYFGEGSWLTVV.

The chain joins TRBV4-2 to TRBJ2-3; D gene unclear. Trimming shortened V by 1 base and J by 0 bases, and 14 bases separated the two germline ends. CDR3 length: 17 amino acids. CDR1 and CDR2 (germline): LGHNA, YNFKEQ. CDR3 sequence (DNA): TGTGCCAGCAGCCAAGCAGCCGGGCCAACTAGCACAGATACGCAGTATTTT. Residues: CASSQAAGPTSTDTQYF.